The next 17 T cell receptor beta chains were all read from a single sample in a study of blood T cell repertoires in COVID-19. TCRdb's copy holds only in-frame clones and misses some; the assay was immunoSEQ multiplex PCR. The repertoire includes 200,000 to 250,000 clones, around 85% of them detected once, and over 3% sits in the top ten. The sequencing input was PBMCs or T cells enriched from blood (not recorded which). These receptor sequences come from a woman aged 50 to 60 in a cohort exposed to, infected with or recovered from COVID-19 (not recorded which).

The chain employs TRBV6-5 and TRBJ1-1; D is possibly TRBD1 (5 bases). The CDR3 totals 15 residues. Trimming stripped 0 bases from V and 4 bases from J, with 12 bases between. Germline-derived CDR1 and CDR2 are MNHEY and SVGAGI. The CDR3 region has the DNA TGTGCCAGCAGTTACTCGGGAGGTGGGGGCACTGAAGCTTTCTTT. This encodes CASSYSGGGGTEAFF.

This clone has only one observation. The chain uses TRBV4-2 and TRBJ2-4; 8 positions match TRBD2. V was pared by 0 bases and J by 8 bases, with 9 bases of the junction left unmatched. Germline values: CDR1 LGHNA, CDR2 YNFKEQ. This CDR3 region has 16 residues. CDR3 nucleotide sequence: TGTGCCAGCAGCCAAGATAATCAGCGGGGGAGGTACATTCAGTACTTC. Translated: CASSQDNQRGRYIQYF.

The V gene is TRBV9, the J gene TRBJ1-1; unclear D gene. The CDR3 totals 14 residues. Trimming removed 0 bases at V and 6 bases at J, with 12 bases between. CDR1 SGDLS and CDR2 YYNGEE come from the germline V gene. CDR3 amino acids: CASSVGRSHAEAFF. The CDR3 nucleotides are TGTGCCAGCAGCGTAGGGAGGAGTCACGCTGAAGCTTTCTTT. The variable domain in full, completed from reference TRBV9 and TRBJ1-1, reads DSGVTQTPKHLITATGQRVTLRCSPRSGDLSVYWYQQSLDQGLQFLIQYYNGEERAKGNILERFSAQQFPDLHSELNLSSLELGDSALYFCASSVGRSHAEAFFGQGTRLTVV.

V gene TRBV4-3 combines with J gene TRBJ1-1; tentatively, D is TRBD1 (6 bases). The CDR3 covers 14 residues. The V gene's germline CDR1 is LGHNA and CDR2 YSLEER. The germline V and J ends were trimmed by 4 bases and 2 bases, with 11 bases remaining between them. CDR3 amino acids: CASSRDILNTEAFF. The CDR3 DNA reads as TGCGCCAGCAGCCGGGACATACTCAACACTGAAGCTTTCTTT.

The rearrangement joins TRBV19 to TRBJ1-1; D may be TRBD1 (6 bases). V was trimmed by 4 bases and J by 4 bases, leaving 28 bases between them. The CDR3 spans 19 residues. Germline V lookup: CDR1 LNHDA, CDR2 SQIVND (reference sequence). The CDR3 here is CASSSSSFPFQGFFTEAFF. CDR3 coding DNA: TGTGCCAGTAGTAGCTCGAGTTTTCCTTTCCAGGGGTTTTTCACTGAAGCTTTCTTT.

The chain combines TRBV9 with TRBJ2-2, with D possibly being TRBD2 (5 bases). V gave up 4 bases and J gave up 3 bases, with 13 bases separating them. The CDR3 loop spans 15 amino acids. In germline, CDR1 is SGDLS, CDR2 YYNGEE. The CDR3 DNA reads TGTGCCAGCAGCTCCCGCGGGTTTGACACCGGGGAGCTGTTTTTT. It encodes CASSSRGFDTGELFF.

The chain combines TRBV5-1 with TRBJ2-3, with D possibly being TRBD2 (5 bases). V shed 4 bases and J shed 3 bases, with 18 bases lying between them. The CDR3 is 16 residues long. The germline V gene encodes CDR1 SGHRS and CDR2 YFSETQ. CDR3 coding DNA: TGCGCCAGCAGCCCGTCGCGGATAGGGAGTACAGATACGCAGTATTTT. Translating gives CASSPSRIGSTDTQYF.

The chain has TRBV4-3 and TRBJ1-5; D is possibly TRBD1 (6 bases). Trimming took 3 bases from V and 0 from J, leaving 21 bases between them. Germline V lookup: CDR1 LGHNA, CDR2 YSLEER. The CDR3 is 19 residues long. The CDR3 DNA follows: TGCGCCAGCAGCCAGGGAATAAAAGACAGGACCTATAGCAATCAGCCCCAGCATTTT. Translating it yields CASSQGIKDRTYSNQPQHF.

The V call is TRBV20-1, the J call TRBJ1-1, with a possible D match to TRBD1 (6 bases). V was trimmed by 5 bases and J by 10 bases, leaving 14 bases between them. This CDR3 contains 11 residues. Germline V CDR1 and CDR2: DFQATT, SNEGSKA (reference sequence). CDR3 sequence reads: CSAHRDLGAFF. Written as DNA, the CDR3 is TGCAGTGCTCACAGGGACCTCGGAGCTTTCTTT.

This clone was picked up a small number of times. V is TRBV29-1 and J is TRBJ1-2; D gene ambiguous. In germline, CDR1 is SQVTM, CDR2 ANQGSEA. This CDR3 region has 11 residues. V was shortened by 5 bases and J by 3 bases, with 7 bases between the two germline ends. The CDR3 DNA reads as TGCAGCGTTTCTACTTACTATGGCTACACCTTC. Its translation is CSVSTYYGYTF.

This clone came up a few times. The CDR3 region is CASSYKPPGDYNYGYTF. As DNA, the CDR3 is TGCGCCAGCAGCTACAAACCCCCAGGAGACTACAACTATGGCTACACCTTC. The chain employs TRBV4-1 and TRBJ1-2; D remains unclear. The CDR3 has 17 amino acids. CDR1 is MGHRA, CDR2 YSYEKL, per germline. Trimming removed 5 bases from V and 2 bases from J, with 21 bases in between.

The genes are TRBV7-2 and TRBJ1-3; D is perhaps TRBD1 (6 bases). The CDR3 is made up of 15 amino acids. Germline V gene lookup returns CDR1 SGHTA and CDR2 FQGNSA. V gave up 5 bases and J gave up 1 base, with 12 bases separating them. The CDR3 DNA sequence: TGTGCCAGCAGCGCCGTACAGGGATCTGGAAACACCATATATTTT. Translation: CASSAVQGSGNTIYF. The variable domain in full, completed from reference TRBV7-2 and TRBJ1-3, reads GAGVSQSPSNKVTEKGKDVELRCDPISGHTALYWYRQSLGQGLEFLIYFQGNSAPDKSGLPSDRFSAERTGGSVSTLTIQRTQQEDSAVYLCASSAVQGSGNTIYFGEGSWLTVV.

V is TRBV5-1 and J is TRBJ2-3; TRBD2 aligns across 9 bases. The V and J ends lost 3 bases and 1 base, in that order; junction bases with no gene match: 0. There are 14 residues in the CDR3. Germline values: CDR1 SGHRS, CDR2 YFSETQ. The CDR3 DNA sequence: TGCGCCAGCAGCTCTAGCGGGGGCACAGATACGCAGTATTTT. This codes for CASSSSGGTDTQYF.

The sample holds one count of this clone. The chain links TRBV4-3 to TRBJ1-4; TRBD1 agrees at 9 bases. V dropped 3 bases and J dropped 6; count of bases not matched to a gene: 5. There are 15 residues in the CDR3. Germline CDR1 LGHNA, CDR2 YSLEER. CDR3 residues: CASSQGDRDDEKLFF. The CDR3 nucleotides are TGCGCCAGCAGCCAGGGGGACAGGGATGATGAAAAACTGTTTTTT.

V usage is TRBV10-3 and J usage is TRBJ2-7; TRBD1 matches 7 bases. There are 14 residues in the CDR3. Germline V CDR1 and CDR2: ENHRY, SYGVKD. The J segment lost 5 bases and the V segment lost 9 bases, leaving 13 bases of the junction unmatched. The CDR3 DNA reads TGTGCCATGACCGAAGGGCAGGGGGTGGACGAGCAGTACTTC. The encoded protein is CAMTEGQGVDEQYF.

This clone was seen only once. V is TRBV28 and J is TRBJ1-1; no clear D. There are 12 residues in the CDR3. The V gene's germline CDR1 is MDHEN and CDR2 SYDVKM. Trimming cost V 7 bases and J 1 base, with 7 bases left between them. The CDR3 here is CASILRNTEAFF. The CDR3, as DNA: TGTGCCAGCATCCTCAGGAACACTGAAGCTTTCTTT.

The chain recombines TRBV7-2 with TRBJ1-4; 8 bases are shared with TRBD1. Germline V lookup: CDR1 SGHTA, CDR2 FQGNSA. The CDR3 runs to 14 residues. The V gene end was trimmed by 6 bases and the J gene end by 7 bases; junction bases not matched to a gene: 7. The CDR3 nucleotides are TGTGCCAGCAGGAGCAGGGGGCGCGGTGAAAAACTGTTTTTT. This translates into CASRSRGRGEKLFF.